A single sample is the source of the 6 T cell receptor beta chains below, sequenced in a study of blood T cell repertoires in COVID-19. TCRdb's table, derived via immunoSEQ multiplex PCR, lists solely in-frame clones and lacks some. The sample has about 160,000 clones, about 74% seen once. The material sequenced was peripheral blood. Every receptor here comes from a man aged 55 to 69 with acute or convalescent COVID-19.

The genes are TRBV7-8 and TRBJ2-7; tentatively, D is TRBD1 (6 bases). With 1 base removed from V and 6 bases from J, the gap between germline ends came to 13 bases. Germline V gene sequence: CDR1 SGHVS, CDR2 FQNEAQ. The CDR3 contains 14 residues. Here the CDR3 DNA reads TGTGCCAGCAGCTTAGGCCCACAGGGTTCCGAGCAGTACTTC. This encodes CASSLGPQGSEQYF.

V usage is TRBV19 and J usage is TRBJ1-4, with a possible D match to TRBD1 (6 bases). The V end was cut by 3 bases, the J end by 0 bases, with 14 bases between. Germline V gene sequence: CDR1 LNHDA, CDR2 SQIVND (reference sequence). The CDR3 loop spans 17 amino acids. This chain's CDR3 is CASSITWGRSTNEKLFF. Here the CDR3 DNA reads TGTGCCAGTAGTATCACCTGGGGGCGGTCAACTAATGAAAAACTGTTTTTT.

The chain uses TRBV7-9 and TRBJ1-5; 7 bases match TRBD1. Per the germline V gene, CDR1 is SEHNR and CDR2 is FQNEAQ (reference sequence). The CDR3 spans 16 residues. The V gene end was trimmed by 1 base and the J gene end by 3 bases; junction bases not matched to a gene: 6. CDR3 nucleotide sequence: TGTGCCAGCAGCTTAGGACAGGGTCGGGACAATCAGCCCCAGCATTTT. This gives the protein CASSLGQGRDNQPQHF.

The chain links TRBV10-2 to TRBJ1-5; a possible D gene is TRBD1 (6 bases). The germline V and J ends were trimmed by 2 bases and 9 bases, with 17 bases remaining between them. The length of the CDR3 is 15 residues. CDR1 and CDR2 from the germline V gene are WSHSY and SAAADI. CDR3 sequence reads: CASSEVWQGPGPQHF. CDR3 bases: TGCGCCAGCAGTGAGGTGTGGCAGGGGCCAGGGCCCCAGCATTTT.

The chain employs TRBV2 and TRBJ1-5, with D unclear. Germline-derived CDR1 and CDR2 are SNHLY and FYNNEI. This CDR3 is 11 amino acids long. Trimming took 1 base from V and 9 from J, leaving 4 bases between them. CDR3 nucleotides: TGTGCCAGCAGTGAAGGTCGGCCCCAGCATTTT. This sequence encodes CASSEGRPQHF.

The CDR3 nucleotides are TGTGCCAGCAGCGTTCAGGGAAACATTCAGTACTTC. As protein: CASSVQGNIQYF. The chain couples TRBV9 to TRBJ2-4; D possibly corresponds to TRBD1 (5 bases). The CDR3 runs to 12 residues. V dropped 2 bases and J dropped 6 bases, with 6 bases sitting between them. Germline CDR1 is SGDLS and CDR2 is YYNGEE. Supplemented by reference TRBV9 and TRBJ2-4, the full variable domain reads DSGVTQTPKHLITATGQRVTLRCSPRSGDLSVYWYQQSLDQGLQFLIQYYNGEERAKGNILERFSAQQFPDLHSELNLSSLELGDSALYFCASSVQGNIQYFGAGTRLSVL.